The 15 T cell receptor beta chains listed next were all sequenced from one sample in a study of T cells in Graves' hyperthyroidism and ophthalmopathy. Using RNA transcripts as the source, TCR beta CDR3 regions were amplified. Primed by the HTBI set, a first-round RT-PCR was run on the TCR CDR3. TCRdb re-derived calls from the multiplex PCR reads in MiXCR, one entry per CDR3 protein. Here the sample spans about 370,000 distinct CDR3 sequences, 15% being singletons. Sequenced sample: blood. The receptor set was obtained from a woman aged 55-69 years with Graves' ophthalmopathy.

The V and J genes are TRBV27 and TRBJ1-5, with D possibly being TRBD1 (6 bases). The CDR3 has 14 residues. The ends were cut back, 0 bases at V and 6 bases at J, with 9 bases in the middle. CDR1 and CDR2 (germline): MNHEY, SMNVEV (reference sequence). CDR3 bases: TGTGCCAGCAGTTTATCGAGGGGGAGTCAGCCCCAGCATTTT. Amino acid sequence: CASSLSRGSQPQHF.

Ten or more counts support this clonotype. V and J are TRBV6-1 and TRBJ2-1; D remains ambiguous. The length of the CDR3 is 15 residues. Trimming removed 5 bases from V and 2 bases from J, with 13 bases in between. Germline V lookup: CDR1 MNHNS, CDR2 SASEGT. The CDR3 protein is CASSYPGQPYNEQFF. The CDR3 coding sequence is TGTGCCAGCAGTTACCCTGGGCAACCCTACAATGAGCAGTTCTTC.

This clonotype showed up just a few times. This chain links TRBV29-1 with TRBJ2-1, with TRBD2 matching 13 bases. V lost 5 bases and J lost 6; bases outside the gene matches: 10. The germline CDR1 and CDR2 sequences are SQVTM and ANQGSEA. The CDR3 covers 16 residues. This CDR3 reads CSVTRTSGSPSNEQFF. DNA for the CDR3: TGCAGCGTTACCCGGACTAGCGGGAGCCCCTCCAATGAGCAGTTCTTC.

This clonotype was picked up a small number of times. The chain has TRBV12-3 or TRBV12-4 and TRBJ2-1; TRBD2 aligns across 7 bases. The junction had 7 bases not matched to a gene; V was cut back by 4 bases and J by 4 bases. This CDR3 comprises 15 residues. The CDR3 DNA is TGTGCCAGCAGTTCCCTAGGGAGGGGTTACAATGAGCAGTTCTTC. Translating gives CASSSLGRGYNEQFF.

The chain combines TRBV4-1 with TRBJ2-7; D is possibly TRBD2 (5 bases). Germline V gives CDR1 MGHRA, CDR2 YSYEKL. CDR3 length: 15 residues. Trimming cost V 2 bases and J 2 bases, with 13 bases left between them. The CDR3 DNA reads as TGCGCCAGCAGCCAACCTGGACTCCCACCCTACGAGCAGTACTTC. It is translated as CASSQPGLPPYEQYF.

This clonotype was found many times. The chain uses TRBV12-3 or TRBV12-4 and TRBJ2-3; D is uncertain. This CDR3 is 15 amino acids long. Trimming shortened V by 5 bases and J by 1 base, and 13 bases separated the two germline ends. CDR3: CASSVWVTRTDTQYF. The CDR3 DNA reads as TGTGCCAGCAGTGTCTGGGTTACTCGCACAGATACGCAGTATTTT.

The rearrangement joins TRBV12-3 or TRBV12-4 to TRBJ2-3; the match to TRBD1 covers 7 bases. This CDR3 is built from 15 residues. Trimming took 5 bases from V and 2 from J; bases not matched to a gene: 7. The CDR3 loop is CASSLRDSFTDTQYF. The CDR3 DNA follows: TGTGCCAGCAGTCTCCGGGACAGTTTCACAGATACGCAGTATTTT.

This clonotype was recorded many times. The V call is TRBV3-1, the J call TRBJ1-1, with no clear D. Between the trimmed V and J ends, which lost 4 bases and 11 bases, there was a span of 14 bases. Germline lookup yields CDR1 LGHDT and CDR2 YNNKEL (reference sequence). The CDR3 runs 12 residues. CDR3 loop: CASSLSGVDAFF. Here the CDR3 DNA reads TGTGCCAGCAGCCTGAGTGGAGTGGACGCTTTCTTT. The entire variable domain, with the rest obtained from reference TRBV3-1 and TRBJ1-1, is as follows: DTAVSQTPKYLVTQMGNDKSIKCEQNLGHDTMYWYKQDSKKFLKIMFSYNNKELIINETVPNRFSPKSPDKAHLNLHINSLELGDSAVYFCASSLSGVDAFFGQGTRLTVV.

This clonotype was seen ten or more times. The CDR3 region is CASRRDRGRWETQYF. The CDR3 nucleotides read TGTGCCAGCAGGAGGGACAGGGGGCGTTGGGAGACCCAGTACTTC. J is TRBJ2-5 and V is TRBV2, with TRBD1 identical over 12 bases. V shed 6 bases and J 5 bases; nucleotides not matched to a gene: 7. CDR1 is SNHLY and CDR2 is FYNNEI in the germline V gene. The CDR3 is 15 amino acids.

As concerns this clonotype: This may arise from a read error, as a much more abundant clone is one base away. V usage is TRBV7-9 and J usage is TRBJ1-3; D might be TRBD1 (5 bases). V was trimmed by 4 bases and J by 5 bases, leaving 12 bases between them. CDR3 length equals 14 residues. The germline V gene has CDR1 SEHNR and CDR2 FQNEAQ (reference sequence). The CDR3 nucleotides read TGTGCCAGCAGCTCAGACAAGGGGAGAAACACCATATATTTT. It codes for CASSSDKGRNTIYF.

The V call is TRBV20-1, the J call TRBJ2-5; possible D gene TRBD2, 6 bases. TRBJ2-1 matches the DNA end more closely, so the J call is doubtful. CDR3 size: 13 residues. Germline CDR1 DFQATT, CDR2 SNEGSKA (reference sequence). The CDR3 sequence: CSANPGAKETQFF. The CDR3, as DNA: TGCAGTGCGAACCCGGGAGCCAAAGAGACCCAGTTCTTC.

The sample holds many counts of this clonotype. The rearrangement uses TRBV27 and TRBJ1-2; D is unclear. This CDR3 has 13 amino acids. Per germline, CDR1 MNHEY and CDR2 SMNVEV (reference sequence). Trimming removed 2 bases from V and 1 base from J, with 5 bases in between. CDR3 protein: CASSLGLNYGYTF. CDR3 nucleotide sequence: TGTGCCAGCAGTTTAGGTCTTAACTATGGCTACACCTTC.

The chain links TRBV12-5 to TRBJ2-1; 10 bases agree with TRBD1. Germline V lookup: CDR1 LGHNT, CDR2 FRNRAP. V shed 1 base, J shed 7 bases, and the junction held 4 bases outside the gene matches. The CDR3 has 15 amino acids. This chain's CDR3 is CASGLGTGGANEQFF. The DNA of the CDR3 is TGTGCTAGTGGTTTGGGGACAGGGGGGGCAAATGAGCAGTTCTTC.

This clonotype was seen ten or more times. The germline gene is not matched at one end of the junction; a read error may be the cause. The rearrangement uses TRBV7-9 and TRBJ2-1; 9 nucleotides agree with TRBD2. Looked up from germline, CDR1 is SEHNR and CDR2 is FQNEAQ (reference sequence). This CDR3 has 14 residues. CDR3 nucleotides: TGTGCCAGCAGCGTAGCGGGGGCCTACAATGAGCAGTTCTTC. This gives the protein CASSVAGAYNEQFF.

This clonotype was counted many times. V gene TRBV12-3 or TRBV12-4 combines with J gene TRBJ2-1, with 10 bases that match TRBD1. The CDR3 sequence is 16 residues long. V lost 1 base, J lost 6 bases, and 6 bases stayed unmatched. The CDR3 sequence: CASSLGRRQGANEQFF. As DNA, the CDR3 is TGTGCCAGCAGTTTAGGCCGCAGACAGGGGGCCAATGAGCAGTTCTTC.